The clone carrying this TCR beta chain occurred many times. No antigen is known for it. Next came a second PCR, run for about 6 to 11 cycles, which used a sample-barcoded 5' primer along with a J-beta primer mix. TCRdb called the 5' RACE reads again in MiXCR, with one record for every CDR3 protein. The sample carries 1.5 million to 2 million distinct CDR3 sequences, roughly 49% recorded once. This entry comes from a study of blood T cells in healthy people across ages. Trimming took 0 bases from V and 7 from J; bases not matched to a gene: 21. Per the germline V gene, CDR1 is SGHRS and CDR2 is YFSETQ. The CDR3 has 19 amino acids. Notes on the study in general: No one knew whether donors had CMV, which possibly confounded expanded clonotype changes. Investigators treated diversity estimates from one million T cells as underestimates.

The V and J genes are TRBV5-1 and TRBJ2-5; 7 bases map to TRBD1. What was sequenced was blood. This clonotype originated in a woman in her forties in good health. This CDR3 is CASSLDGLGDSPPRATQYF. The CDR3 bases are TGCGCCAGCAGCTTGGATGGGCTAGGGGACAGCCCACCGCGGGCGACCCAGTACTTC.